The table lists the clone carrying this T cell receptor beta chain with many counts. Since the library was made to target alpha chains, this beta chain is a stray read and its abundance is not meaningful. These data come from a study of HIV-infected patients and healthy controls. cDNA was made from about 480 ng RNA using alpha and beta constant primers. Using multiplexing indices, alpha and beta chain libraries were generated apart by chain-specific third strand synthesis. An approximately 23-cycle PCR with P5s and P7 primers followed a short adapter-adding first PCR. TCRdb reprocessed the 5' RACE reads via MiXCR and lists one record per CDR3 protein. The sample includes around 8,600 distinct CDR3 sequences, around 6.7% of them seen just once. Antiretroviral therapy had run roughly three months, about 14 weeks, before follow-up blood collection. All unsorted peripheral T cells were captured because whole blood was used without fractionation.

The sample here was blood, taken during antiretroviral therapy. This clonotype originated in an adult with HIV infection.

The CDR3 nucleotides are TGCGCCAGCAGCTTGGGCGCTGGTGGGGGGCAAGAGACCCAGTACTTC. As protein: CASSLGAGGGQETQYF. The chain joins TRBV5-1 to TRBJ2-5, with D maybe TRBD2 (6 bases). Trimming pared 0 bases from V and 2 bases from J, leaving 14 bases between. CDR3 length: 16 residues. Germline CDR1 reads SGHRS; CDR2 reads YFSETQ.